These 26 T cell receptor beta chains were sequenced from one sample in a study of PD-1 blockade in classical Hodgkin lymphoma (dated by TCRdb to the early 2020s). The library was generated by the immunoSEQ multiplex PCR assay. In its TCRdb copy, this immuneACCESS table keeps in-frame sequences only and misses some clones. Where compared with another copy, unresolved V genes explain less than half of these, and the others have no known cause. The sample table holds about 150,000 clones, of which 78% were seen once. Over 7.5% of the sample comes from the top ten. In light of the paper, this sample's time point label describes: cycle 2 day 1 (C2D1) of nivolumab. All trial patients had relapsed after autologous stem cell transplantation, with cohorts A, B and C differing in prior brentuximab vedotin exposure. This specimen was peripheral blood mononuclear cells (PBMCs), taken before the second cycle of nivolumab. The receptors stem from a human donor with classical Hodgkin lymphoma.

This clone has just a few counts. The gene calls are TRBV7-8 and TRBJ2-1; no firm D call. The germline V and J ends were trimmed by 2 bases and 9 bases, with 17 bases remaining between them. Germline V gene sequence: CDR1 SGHVS, CDR2 FQNEAQ. The CDR3 totals 15 residues. CDR3 region: CASSLNLLVSGEQFF. CDR3 nucleotides: TGTGCCAGCAGCTTAAACCTCCTAGTTTCTGGTGAGCAGTTCTTC.

A note on this clone: Distinct nucleotide sequences in the sample also encode this CDR3. The chain combines TRBV5-8 with TRBJ2-3, with unresolved D. Germline V gives CDR1 SGHTS, CDR2 YDEGEE. Trimming stripped 2 bases from V and 0 bases from J, with 4 bases between. The CDR3 is 13 amino acids. The DNA of the CDR3 is TGTGCCAGCAGCTTACGTAGCACAGATACGCAGTATTTT. Its protein is CASSLRSTDTQYF.

This clone appeared a few times. The chain has TRBV2 and TRBJ2-2; D remains ambiguous. The ends were cut back, 8 bases at V and 0 bases at J, with 10 bases in the middle. The CDR3 loop spans 14 amino acids. Germline V gene data show CDR1 as SNHLY and CDR2 as FYNNEI. This CDR3 reads CASVLQPNTGELFF. CDR3 nucleotides: TGTGCCAGCGTTCTCCAACCGAACACCGGGGAGCTGTTTTTT.

V gene TRBV7-8 combines with J gene TRBJ2-7; D might be TRBD2 (7 bases). The CDR3 sequence is 21 residues long. Trimming cost V 4 bases and J 5 bases, with 36 bases left between them. Germline loops: CDR1 SGHVS, CDR2 FQNEAQ. Here the CDR3 reads CASSSPRHWAGEGQTLHEQYF. CDR3 nucleotides: TGTGCCAGCAGCTCCCCGAGACATTGGGCAGGGGAGGGCCAGACGCTCCACGAGCAGTACTTC.

The genes are TRBV6-1 and TRBJ1-2; 7 nucleotides align to TRBD1. Germline V gene data show CDR1 as MNHNS and CDR2 as SASEGT. The CDR3 has 15 amino acids. V shed 5 bases and J 0 bases; nucleotides not matched to a gene: 6. The CDR3 DNA reads TGTGCCAGCAGTTTACAGGGGCAAACTAACTATGGCTACACCTTC. Translation: CASSLQGQTNYGYTF.

This rearrangement joins TRBV2 to TRBJ2-3; D uncertain. The germline gives CDR1 SNHLY, CDR2 FYNNEI. The CDR3 is made up of 13 amino acids. V was clipped by 6 bases and J by 2 bases, with 9 bases between them. CDR3 protein: CASSEHDTDTQYF. Here the CDR3 DNA reads TGTGCCAGCAGCGAACATGACACAGATACGCAGTATTTT.

This sequence joins TRBV19 and TRBJ2-1, with D perhaps TRBD2 (6 bases). Trimming removed 0 bases at V and 1 base at J, with 13 bases between. Germline assignment: CDR1 LNHDA and CDR2 SQIVND (reference sequence). CDR3 length equals 17 residues. CDR3 residues: CASSIEGGRSSYNEQFF. Written as DNA, the CDR3 is TGTGCCAGTAGTATAGAAGGTGGGAGGTCGTCCTACAATGAGCAGTTCTTC.

CDR3 sequence reads: CASSRPPGDNEKLFF. The CDR3 bases are TGTGCCAGCTCACGTCCGCCGGGCGATAATGAAAAACTGTTTTTT. The chain carries TRBV18 and TRBJ1-4; D uncertain. V shed 4 bases and J shed 4 bases, with 13 bases lying between them. This CDR3 is 15 amino acids long. The germline V gene has CDR1 KGHSH and CDR2 LQKENI.

Only a few counts were recorded for this clone. J is TRBJ2-1 and V is TRBV7-6, with 13 bases aligning to TRBD2. Germline assignment: CDR1 SGHVS and CDR2 FNYEAQ. This CDR3 region has 15 residues. Unmatched junction bases numbered 7, after V lost 5 bases and J lost 9 bases. The DNA of the CDR3 is TGTGCCAGCAGCCCTAGACGACTAGCGGGGGGTGAGCAGTTCTTC. Translation: CASSPRRLAGGEQFF.

The chain carries TRBV28 and TRBJ1-1, with D hard to call. Germline V gene lookup returns CDR1 MDHEN and CDR2 SYDVKM. V was cut by 4 bases and J by 0 bases, with 12 bases left in between. The CDR3 loop spans 15 amino acids. In nucleotides, the CDR3 is TGTGCCAGCAGTTCCCACGGCAGTCTGAACACTGAAGCTTTCTTT. This gives the protein CASSSHGSLNTEAFF.

The chain combines TRBV10-3 with TRBJ2-7, with D hard to call. The CDR3 is 15 amino acids. Germline V lookup: CDR1 ENHRY, CDR2 SYGVKD. The V end lost 0 bases, the J end lost 7 bases, and 16 bases lay between the germline ends. The CDR3 protein is CAISESEASPREQYF. The CDR3 nucleotides are TGTGCCATCAGTGAGTCCGAAGCCTCGCCTAGGGAGCAGTACTTC.

The chain combines TRBV18 with TRBJ2-2; 9 bases agree with TRBD1. Germline CDR1 reads KGHSH; CDR2 reads LQKENI. The CDR3 extends over 15 amino acids. The V segment lost 3 bases and the J segment 8 bases; nucleotides outside the gene matches: 7. The CDR3: CASSPGTGSGGELFF. DNA of the CDR3: TGTGCCAGCTCACCTGGGACAGGGAGTGGAGGGGAGCTGTTTTTT.

The chain recombines TRBV7-3 with TRBJ2-3; 7 bases map to TRBD1. The CDR3 is made up of 15 amino acids. Germline V gives CDR1 SGHTA, CDR2 FQGTGA. With V trimmed by 4 bases and J by 2 bases, 6 bases remained unmatched. CDR3 in amino acids: CASSYLGGITDTQYF. CDR3 nucleotides: TGTGCCAGCAGCTACCTAGGGGGCATCACAGATACGCAGTATTTT.

The genes are TRBV21-1 and TRBJ2-1; TRBD2 is the table's D call and was not checked against the DNA. TRBV21-1 is a pseudogene. The length of the CDR3 is 18 residues. CDR3 region: CASSSSRGTSGDYNEQFF. The CDR3 DNA sequence: TGTGCCAGCAGCTCCTCACGCGGGACTAGCGGAGACTACAATGAGCAGTTCTTC.

The V call is TRBV6-1, the J call TRBJ2-5; D not certain. V dropped 2 bases and J dropped 4 bases, with 11 bases sitting between them. The CDR3 consists of 14 residues. CDR1 and CDR2 from the germline V gene are MNHNS and SASEGT. CDR3 bases: TGTGCCAGCAGTGAATCGGGCCCCCGAGAGACCCAGTACTTC. Translated, it gives CASSESGPRETQYF.

The gene calls are TRBV6-6 and TRBJ1-1, with a possible D match to TRBD1 (6 bases). Trimming pared 7 bases from V and 5 bases from J, leaving 11 bases between. Germline CDR1 is MNHNY and CDR2 is SVGAGI (reference sequence). This CDR3 is built from 12 residues. CDR3 in DNA: TGTGCCAGCACCACAGGGTCGACTGAAGCTTTCTTT. It translates to CASTTGSTEAFF.

V is TRBV7-6 and J is TRBJ2-2; D remains ambiguous. Deletions cut 3 bases from V and 0 bases from J, with 11 bases between. The CDR3 has 16 amino acids. CDR1 is SGHVS and CDR2 is FNYEAQ in the germline V gene. The CDR3 DNA sequence: TGTGCCAGCAGCTTTACGGAGCACGCGAACACCGGGGAGCTGTTTTTT. Translating it yields CASSFTEHANTGELFF.

The chain combines TRBV28 with TRBJ2-3; 12 bases are shared with TRBD2. The junction had 9 bases not matched to a gene; V was cut back by 6 bases and J by 2 bases. The CDR3 loop spans 17 amino acids. Germline CDR1 and CDR2: MDHEN and SYDVKM. The CDR3, as DNA: TGTGCCAGCAGCACCCTTCTAGCGGGAGGGCCCACAGATACGCAGTATTTT. Translated: CASSTLLAGGPTDTQYF.

The chain couples TRBV6-5 to TRBJ2-7; unclear D gene. Trimming removed 6 bases from V and 0 bases from J, with 12 bases in between. Germline lookup yields CDR1 MNHEY and CDR2 SVGAGI. The CDR3 extends over 14 amino acids. The CDR3 region is CASREKGSSYEQYF. DNA of the CDR3: TGTGCCAGCAGAGAGAAGGGTAGCTCCTACGAGCAGTACTTC.

V gene TRBV2 combines with J gene TRBJ1-6; 10 nucleotides line up with TRBD1. After removal of 6 bases from V and 9 bases from J, the junction contained 5 bases not matched to a gene. The CDR3 totals 14 residues. Germline CDR1 and CDR2: SNHLY and FYNNEI. CDR3 protein: CASSRQGAGSPLHF. The CDR3, as DNA: TGTGCCAGCAGCCGACAGGGGGCGGGTTCACCCCTCCACTTT.

This clone was counted once. The chain uses TRBV5-8 and TRBJ2-5; D gene uncertain. Trimming left V 1 base short and J 6 bases short, with 13 bases between. Per germline, CDR1 SGHTS and CDR2 YDEGEE. The CDR3 extends over 14 amino acids. DNA of the CDR3: TGTGCCAGCAGCTTGTTGGGGTCGGCGCAGACCCAGTACTTC. Residues: CASSLLGSAQTQYF. Full variable domain (remainder filled in from reference TRBV5-8 and TRBJ2-5): EAGVTQSPTHLIKTRGQQATLRCSPISGHTSVYWYQQALGLGLQFLLWYDEGEERNRGNFPPRFSGRQFPNYSSELNVNALELEDSALYLCASSLLGSAQTQYFGPGTRLLVL.

In DNA form, the CDR3 reads TGCGCCAGCAGCTTGGGGCAAGACACTGAAGCTTTCTTT. Protein sequence: CASSLGQDTEAFF. V and J are TRBV5-1 and TRBJ1-1, with D uncertain. V was clipped by 0 bases and J by 3 bases, with 6 bases between them. This CDR3 region has 13 residues. Germline CDR1 and CDR2: SGHRS and YFSETQ.

The rearrangement links TRBV19 to TRBJ2-5; maybe TRBD1 (6 bases). The CDR3 runs to 16 residues. Between the trimmed V and J ends, which lost 6 bases and 5 bases, there was a span of 22 bases. Per germline, CDR1 LNHDA and CDR2 SQIVND (reference sequence). CDR3 residues: CASSAYTDRTGETQYF. CDR3 bases: TGTGCCAGTAGCGCTTACACAGACAGGACGGGTGAGACCCAGTACTTC. Using reference TRBV19 and TRBJ2-5 for the parts outside the CDR3, the full variable domain is DGGITQSPKYLFRKEGQNVTLSCEQNLNHDAMYWYRQDPGQGLRLIYYSQIVNDFQKGDIAEGYSVSREKKESFPLTVTSAQKNPTAFYLCASSAYTDRTGETQYFGPGTRLLVL.

The chain couples TRBV5-6 to TRBJ2-5; the match to TRBD2 covers 16 bases. V lost 2 bases to trimming and J lost 6 bases; unmatched junction nucleotides: 13. CDR1 and CDR2 from the germline V gene are SGHDT and YYEEEE. CDR3 length: 19 residues. CDR3 nucleotides: TGTGCCAGCAGCTTACATTCCGGGACTAGCGGGGGGGCAGGAAAGACCCAGTACTTC. Protein: CASSLHSGTSGGAGKTQYF.

The chain links TRBV7-9 to TRBJ2-7; tentatively, D is TRBD2 (6 bases). CDR1 is SEHNR, CDR2 FQNEAQ, per germline (reference sequence). This CDR3 region has 14 residues. Trimming left V 3 bases short and J 3 bases short, with 12 bases between. CDR3: CASSFGGRLYEQYF. DNA for the CDR3: TGTGCCAGCAGCTTTGGGGGGAGGCTCTACGAGCAGTACTTC. Looking up the rest from reference TRBV7-9 and TRBJ2-7 gives the full variable domain: DTGVSQNPRHKITKRGQNVTFRCDPISEHNRLYWYRQTLGQGPEFLTYFQNEAQLEKSRLLSDRFSAERPKGSFSTLEIQRTEQGDSAMYLCASSFGGRLYEQYFGPGTRLTVT.

The chain carries TRBV2 and TRBJ2-5; no reliable D call. V was clipped by 5 bases and J by 1 base, with 5 bases between them. The CDR3 spans 12 residues. Looked up from germline, CDR1 is SNHLY and CDR2 is FYNNEI. The CDR3 nucleotides read TGTGCCAGCAGTCAAACCCAAGAGACCCAGTACTTC. This encodes CASSQTQETQYF.